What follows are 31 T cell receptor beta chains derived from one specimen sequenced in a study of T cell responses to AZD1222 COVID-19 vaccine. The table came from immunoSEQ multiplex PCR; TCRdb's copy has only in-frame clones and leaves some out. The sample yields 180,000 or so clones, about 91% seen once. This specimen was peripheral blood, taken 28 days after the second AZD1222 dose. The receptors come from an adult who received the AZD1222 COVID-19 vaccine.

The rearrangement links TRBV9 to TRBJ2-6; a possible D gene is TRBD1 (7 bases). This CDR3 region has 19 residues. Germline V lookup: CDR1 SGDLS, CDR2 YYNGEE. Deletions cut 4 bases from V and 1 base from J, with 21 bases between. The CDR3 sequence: CASSIQGDSGDSGANVLTF. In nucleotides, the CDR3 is TGTGCCAGCAGCATCCAGGGGGACTCGGGCGATTCTGGGGCCAACGTCCTGACTTTC.

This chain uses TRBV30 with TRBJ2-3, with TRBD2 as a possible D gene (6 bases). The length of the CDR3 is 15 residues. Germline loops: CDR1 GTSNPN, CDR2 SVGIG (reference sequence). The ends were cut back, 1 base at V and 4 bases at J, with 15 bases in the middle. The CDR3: CAWSGGRESADTQYF. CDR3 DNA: TGTGCCTGGAGTGGCGGTCGGGAGTCTGCAGATACGCAGTATTTT.

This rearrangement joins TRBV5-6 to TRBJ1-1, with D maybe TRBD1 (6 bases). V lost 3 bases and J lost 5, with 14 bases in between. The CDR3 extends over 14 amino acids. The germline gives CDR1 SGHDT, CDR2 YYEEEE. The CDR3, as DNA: TGTGCCAGCAGCTATACAGGGCGGGAGACTGAAGCTTTCTTT. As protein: CASSYTGRETEAFF.

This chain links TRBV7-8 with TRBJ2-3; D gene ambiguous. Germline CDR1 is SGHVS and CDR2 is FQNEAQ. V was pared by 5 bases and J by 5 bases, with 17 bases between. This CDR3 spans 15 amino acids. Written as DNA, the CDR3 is TGTGCCAGCAGCGACCCGGTCCCTTCTAGAGATACGCAGTATTTT. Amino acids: CASSDPVPSRDTQYF.

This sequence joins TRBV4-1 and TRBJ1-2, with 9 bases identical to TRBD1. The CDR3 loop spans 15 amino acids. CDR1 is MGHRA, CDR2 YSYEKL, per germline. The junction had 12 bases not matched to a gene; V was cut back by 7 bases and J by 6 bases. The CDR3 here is CASNNRGTGRDGYTF. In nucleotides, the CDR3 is TGCGCCAGCAATAATCGCGGGACAGGGAGGGATGGCTACACCTTC.

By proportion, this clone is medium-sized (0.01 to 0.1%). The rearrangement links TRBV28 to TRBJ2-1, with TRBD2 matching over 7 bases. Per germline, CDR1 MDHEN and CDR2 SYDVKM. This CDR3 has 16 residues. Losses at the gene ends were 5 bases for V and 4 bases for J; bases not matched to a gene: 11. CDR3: CASSPRDPGGYNEQFF. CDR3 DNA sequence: TGTGCCAGCAGTCCCAGAGACCCGGGGGGATACAATGAGCAGTTCTTC.

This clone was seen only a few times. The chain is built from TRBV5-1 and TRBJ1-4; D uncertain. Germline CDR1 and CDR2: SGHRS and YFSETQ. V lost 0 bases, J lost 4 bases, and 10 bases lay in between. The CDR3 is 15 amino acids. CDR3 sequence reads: CASSLGGQRNEKLFF. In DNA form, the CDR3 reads TGCGCCAGCAGCTTGGGCGGGCAGCGTAATGAAAAACTGTTTTTT.

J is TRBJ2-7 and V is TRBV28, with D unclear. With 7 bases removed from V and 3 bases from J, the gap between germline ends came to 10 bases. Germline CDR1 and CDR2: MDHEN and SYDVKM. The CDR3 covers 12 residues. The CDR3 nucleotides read TGTGCCAGCAAAGAACAGAACTACGAGCAGTACTTC. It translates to CASKEQNYEQYF.

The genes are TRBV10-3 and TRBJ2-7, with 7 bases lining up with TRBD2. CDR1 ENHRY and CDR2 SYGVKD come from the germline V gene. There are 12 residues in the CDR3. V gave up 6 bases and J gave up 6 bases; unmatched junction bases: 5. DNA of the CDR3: TGTGCCATCAGAGTGGGGGGGAGCGAGCAGTACTTC. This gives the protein CAIRVGGSEQYF.

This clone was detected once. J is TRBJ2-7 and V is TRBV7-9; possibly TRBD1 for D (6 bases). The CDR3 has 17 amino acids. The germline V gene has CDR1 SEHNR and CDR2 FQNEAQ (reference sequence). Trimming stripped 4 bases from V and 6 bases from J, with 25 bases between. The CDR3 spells CASSSPLQGKAHPEQYF. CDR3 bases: TGTGCCAGCAGCTCCCCACTACAGGGAAAAGCCCATCCCGAGCAGTACTTC.

The CDR3 DNA follows: TGTGCCAGCAGTGATGAGGGCTACACCTTC. Amino acids: CASSDEGYTF. This chain links TRBV6-1 with TRBJ1-2, with no clear D. The V end lost 3 bases, the J end lost 8 bases, and 4 bases lay between the germline ends. Germline CDR1 reads MNHNS; CDR2 reads SASEGT. This CDR3 is built from 10 residues.

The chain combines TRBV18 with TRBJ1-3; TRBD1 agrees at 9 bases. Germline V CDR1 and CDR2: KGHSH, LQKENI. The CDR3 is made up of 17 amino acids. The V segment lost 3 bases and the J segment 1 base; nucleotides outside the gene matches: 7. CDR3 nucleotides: TGTGCCAGCTCACCCTTCGGACAGGGGCTGTCTGGAAACACCATATATTTT. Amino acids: CASSPFGQGLSGNTIYF.

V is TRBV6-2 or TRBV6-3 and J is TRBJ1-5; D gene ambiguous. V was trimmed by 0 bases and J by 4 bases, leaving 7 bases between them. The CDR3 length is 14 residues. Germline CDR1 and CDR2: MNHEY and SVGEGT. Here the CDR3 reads CASSYSNLNQPQHF. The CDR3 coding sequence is TGTGCCAGCAGTTACTCGAATTTAAATCAGCCCCAGCATTTT.

The CDR3 DNA is TGTGCTATGAGGAGGGCTGAAGCTTTCTTT. This translates into CAMRRAEAFF. The rearrangement uses TRBV2 and TRBJ1-1; D remains ambiguous. Germline V lookup: CDR1 SNHLY, CDR2 FYNNEI. This CDR3 has 10 amino acids.

This CDR3 reads CASSPLFLFEQYF. In nucleotides, the CDR3 is TGTGCCAGCTCACCCCTTTTCCTTTTCGAGCAGTACTTC. The rearrangement joins TRBV18 to TRBJ2-7; D unresolved. The CDR3 is 13 residues long. Trimming shortened V by 3 bases and J by 6 bases, and 12 bases separated the two germline ends. Germline V lookup: CDR1 KGHSH, CDR2 LQKENI.

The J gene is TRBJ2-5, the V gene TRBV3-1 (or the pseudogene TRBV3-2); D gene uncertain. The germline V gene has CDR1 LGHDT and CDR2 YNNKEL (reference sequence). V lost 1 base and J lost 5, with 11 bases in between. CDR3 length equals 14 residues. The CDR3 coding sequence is TGTGCCAGCAGCCAAGGGATCTGGGCGGAGACCCAGTACTTC. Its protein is CASSQGIWAETQYF.

The DNA for the CDR3 is TGTGCCAGCAGCGCAGGACTAGTAGCCGCAGATACGCAGTATTTT. This gives the protein CASSAGLVAADTQYF. This sequence joins TRBV9 and TRBJ2-3; 7 positions match TRBD2. Germline CDR1 SGDLS, CDR2 YYNGEE. J gave up 4 bases and V 3 bases, and 8 bases lay outside the gene matches. The CDR3 covers 15 residues.

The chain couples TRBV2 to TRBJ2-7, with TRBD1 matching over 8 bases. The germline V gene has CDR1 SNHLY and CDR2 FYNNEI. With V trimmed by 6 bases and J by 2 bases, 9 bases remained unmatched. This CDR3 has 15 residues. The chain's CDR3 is CASRPIGQGTYEQYF. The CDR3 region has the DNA TGTGCCAGCAGGCCTATTGGACAGGGCACCTACGAGCAGTACTTC.

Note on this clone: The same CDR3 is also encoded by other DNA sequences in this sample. CDR3 in amino acids: CAWSVRRGQPQHF. In DNA form, the CDR3 reads TGTGCCTGGAGTGTAAGAAGGGGTCAGCCCCAGCATTTT. The V call is TRBV30, the J call TRBJ1-5, with D possibly being TRBD1 (5 bases). Germline V gives CDR1 GTSNPN, CDR2 SVGIG (reference sequence). Trimming pared 0 bases from V and 6 bases from J, leaving 9 bases between. The CDR3 consists of 13 residues.

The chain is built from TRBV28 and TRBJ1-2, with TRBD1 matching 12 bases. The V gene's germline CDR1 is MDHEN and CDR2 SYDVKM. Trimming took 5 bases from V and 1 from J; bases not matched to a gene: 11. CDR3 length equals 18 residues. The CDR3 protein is CASSLSGTGGFNNYGYTF. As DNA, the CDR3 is TGTGCCAGCAGTCTATCCGGGACAGGGGGCTTTAATAACTATGGCTACACCTTC.

CDR3 loop: CASSLGDRVNEKLFF. CDR3 nucleotide sequence: TGTGCCAGCAGCTTGGGGGACAGGGTTAATGAAAAACTGTTTTTT. The chain is built from TRBV7-9 and TRBJ1-4; 9 bases align to TRBD1. Germline trimming cut 3 bases from V and 4 bases from J; bases unmatched to any gene: 3. The CDR3 runs 15 residues. Germline assignment: CDR1 SEHNR and CDR2 FQNEAQ (reference sequence).

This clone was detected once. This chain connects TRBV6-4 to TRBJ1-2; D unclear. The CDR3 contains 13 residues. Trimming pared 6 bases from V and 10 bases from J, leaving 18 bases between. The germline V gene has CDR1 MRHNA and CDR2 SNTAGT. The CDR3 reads CASSGEAGSVYTF. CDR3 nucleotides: TGTGCCAGCAGCGGTGAAGCCGGCAGCGTCTACACCTTC.

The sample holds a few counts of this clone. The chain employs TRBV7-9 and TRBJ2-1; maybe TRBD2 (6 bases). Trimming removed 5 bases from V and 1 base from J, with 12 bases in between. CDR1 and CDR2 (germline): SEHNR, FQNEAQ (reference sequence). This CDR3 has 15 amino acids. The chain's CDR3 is CASSPRGSSYNEQFF. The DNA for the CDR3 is TGTGCCAGCAGCCCTCGGGGGAGTTCCTACAATGAGCAGTTCTTC.

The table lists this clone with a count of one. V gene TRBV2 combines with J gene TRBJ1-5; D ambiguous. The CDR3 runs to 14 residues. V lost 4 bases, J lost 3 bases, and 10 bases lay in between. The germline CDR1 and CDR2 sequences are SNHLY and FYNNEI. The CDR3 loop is CASSGGRFNQPQHF. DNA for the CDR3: TGTGCCAGCAGTGGGGGTAGGTTCAATCAGCCCCAGCATTTT. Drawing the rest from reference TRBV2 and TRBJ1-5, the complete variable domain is EPEVTQTPSHQVTQMGQEVILRCVPISNHLYFYWYRQILGQKVEFLVSFYNNEISEKSEIFDDQFSVERPDGSNFTLKIRSTKLEDSAMYFCASSGGRFNQPQHFGDGTRLSIL.

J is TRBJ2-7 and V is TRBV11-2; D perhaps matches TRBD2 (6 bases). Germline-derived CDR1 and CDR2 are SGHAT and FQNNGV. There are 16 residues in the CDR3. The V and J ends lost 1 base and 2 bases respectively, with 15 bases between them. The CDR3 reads CASSLGGGFGAYEQYF. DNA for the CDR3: TGTGCCAGCAGCTTAGGAGGAGGGTTTGGGGCCTACGAGCAGTACTTC.

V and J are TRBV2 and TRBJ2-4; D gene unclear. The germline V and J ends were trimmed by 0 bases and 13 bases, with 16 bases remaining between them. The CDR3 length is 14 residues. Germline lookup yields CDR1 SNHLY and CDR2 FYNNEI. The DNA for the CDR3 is TGTGCCAGCAGTGAAGCGCTTCACCAGAACGAACAGTACTTC. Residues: CASSEALHQNEQYF.

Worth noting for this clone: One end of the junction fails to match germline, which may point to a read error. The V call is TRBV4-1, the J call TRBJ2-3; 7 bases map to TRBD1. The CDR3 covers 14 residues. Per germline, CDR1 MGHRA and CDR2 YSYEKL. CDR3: CASSQDSTGNPGIF. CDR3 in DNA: TGCGCCAGCAGCCAAGATTCGACAGGGAACCCCGGCATTTTT.

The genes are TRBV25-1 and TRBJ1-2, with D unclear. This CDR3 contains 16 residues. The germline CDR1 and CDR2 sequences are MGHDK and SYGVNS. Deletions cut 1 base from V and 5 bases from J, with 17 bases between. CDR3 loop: CASSESVVHGRYGYTF. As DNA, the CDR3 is TGTGCCAGCAGTGAATCTGTGGTACACGGCCGGTATGGCTACACCTTC.

CDR3 residues: CASRETDSNQPQHF. For the CDR3, the DNA is TGTGCCAGCAGAGAGACAGATAGCAATCAGCCCCAGCATTTT. This rearrangement joins TRBV2 to TRBJ1-5; D perhaps matches TRBD1 (5 bases). This CDR3 is built from 14 residues. With 6 bases removed from V and 0 bases from J, the gap between germline ends came to 9 bases. Looked up from germline, CDR1 is SNHLY and CDR2 is FYNNEI.

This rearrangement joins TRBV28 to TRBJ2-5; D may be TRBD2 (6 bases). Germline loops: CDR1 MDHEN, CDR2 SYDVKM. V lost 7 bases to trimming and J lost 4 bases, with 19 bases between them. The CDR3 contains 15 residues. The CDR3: CASTVPGVYRETQYF. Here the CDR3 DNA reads TGTGCCAGCACGGTTCCGGGGGTCTACCGAGAGACCCAGTACTTC. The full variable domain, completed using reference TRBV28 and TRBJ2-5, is DVKVTQSSRYLVKRTGEKVFLECVQDMDHENMFWYRQDPGLGLRLIYFSYDVKMKEKGDIPEGYSVSREKKERFSLILESASTNQTSMYLCASTVPGVYRETQYFGPGTRLLVL.

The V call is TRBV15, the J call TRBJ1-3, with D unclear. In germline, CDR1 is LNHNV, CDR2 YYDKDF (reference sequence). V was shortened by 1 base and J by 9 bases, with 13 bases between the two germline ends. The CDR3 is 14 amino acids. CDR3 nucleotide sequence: TGTGCCACCAGCAGAGTATCCCCGGGTGGCACCATATATTTT. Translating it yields CATSRVSPGGTIYF.